This entry lists 26 T cell receptor beta chains sequenced from one sample in a study of read filtering for tumor transcriptome and immune sequencing. Molecular barcoded adaptors covering alpha/delta and beta/gamma chains were used on roughly 400 ng RNA. MiXCR, applied by TCRdb to the reads, yields one record per CDR3 protein. The data contain fewer than 30,000 distinct CDR3 sequences, approximately 15% of them singletons. The sample taken for sequencing was a population of CD138-negative cells sorted from bone marrow. The source of these receptors is a donor aged 40 or older with multiple myeloma.

Note on this clonotype: Since a much larger clone is just one base distant, this may be a read error. The V and J genes are TRBV27 and TRBJ1-1; a possible D gene is TRBD1 (5 bases). This CDR3 is built from 14 residues. The germline V gene encodes CDR1 MNHEY and CDR2 SMNVEV (reference sequence). CDR3 amino acids: CASSWDAGNTEASF. DNA of the CDR3: TGTGCCAGCAGTTGGGACGCGGGGAACACTGAAGCTTCCTTT.

In this sample, this clonotype turned up many times. This chain joins TRBV18 and TRBJ2-3, with D possibly matching TRBD1 (5 bases). V was cut by 4 bases and J by 0 bases, with 8 bases left in between. Germline CDR1 is KGHSH and CDR2 is LQKENI. The length of the CDR3 is 14 residues. CDR3 nucleotides: TGTGCCAGCTCACTAAAGGGGAGCACAGATACGCAGTATTTT. Translating gives CASSLKGSTDTQYF.

For this clonotype: It is likely a read error, because the conserved phenylalanine at the end of the CDR3 is missing. The genes are TRBV5-1 and TRBJ2-7; no firm D call. This CDR3 has 13 residues. Germline loops: CDR1 SGHRS, CDR2 YFSETQ. Trimming removed 3 bases from V and 0 bases from J, with 7 bases in between. CDR3 in DNA: TGCGCCAGCAGCTCCCGCGCCTCCTACGAGCAGTACATC. As protein: CASSSRASYEQYI.

This clonotype has a count of ten or more. The genes are TRBV11-3 and TRBJ2-2; unclear D gene. The CDR3 has 15 residues. Trimming removed 2 bases from V and 4 bases from J, with 11 bases in between. Germline CDR1 is SGHNT and CDR2 is YENEEA. The CDR3 DNA reads as TGTGCCAGCAGCTTACATGGGCCAGGCACCGGGGAGCTGTTTTTT. It codes for CASSLHGPGTGELFF.

Many counts were recorded for this clonotype. The chain links TRBV7-9 to TRBJ2-3; D not resolved. The length of the CDR3 is 13 residues. From germline, CDR1 is SEHNR and CDR2 FQNEAQ (reference sequence). V was clipped by 1 base and J by 8 bases, with 10 bases between them. CDR3 sequence: CASSLESHGTQYF. The CDR3 DNA reads TGTGCCAGCAGCTTAGAGTCACATGGTACGCAGTATTTT.

This clonotype was seen at least ten times. The chain couples TRBV5-4 to TRBJ1-1; the D is unclear. Germline CDR1 and CDR2: SGHNT and YYREEE (reference sequence). This CDR3 has 15 amino acids. Trimming shortened V by 0 bases and J by 6 bases, and 15 bases separated the two germline ends. The CDR3 DNA sequence: TGTGCCAGCAGCTTGGACCTGGGCACTACTTCTGAAGCTTTCTTT. As protein: CASSLDLGTTSEAFF.

As for this clonotype: A junction end diverges from the germline sequence, so it may reflect a read error. The chain employs TRBV20-1 and TRBJ2-4; D ambiguous. Germline-derived CDR1 and CDR2 are DFQATT and SNEGSKA (reference sequence). The CDR3 extends over 13 amino acids. CDR3 region: CSARLLAKNIQCF. CDR3 bases: TGCAGTGCTAGACTTTTAGCCAAAAACATTCAGTGCTTC.

This clonotype has a count of ten or more. The chain employs TRBV7-6 and TRBJ2-1; 7 nucleotides line up with TRBD2. The CDR3 has 14 amino acids. After removal of 1 base from V and 6 bases from J, the junction contained 3 bases not matched to a gene. Per the germline V gene, CDR1 is SGHVS and CDR2 is FNYEAQ. CDR3 DNA sequence: TGTGCCAGCAGCTTAGTAACTAGCGTCAATGAGCAGTTCTTC. Its protein product is CASSLVTSVNEQFF.

This clonotype was picked up many times. The CDR3 protein is CASSSVEHTEAFF. The CDR3 coding sequence is TGTGCCAGTAGTTCAGTCGAGCATACTGAAGCTTTCTTT. The V gene is TRBV19, the J gene TRBJ1-1; D unclear. The CDR3 runs 13 residues. Per the germline V gene, CDR1 is LNHDA and CDR2 is SQIVND (reference sequence). V was pared by 5 bases and J by 5 bases, with 12 bases between.

The table lists this clonotype with many counts. The chain is built from TRBV7-3 and TRBJ2-1; weak D call: TRBD1 (6 bases). V lost 3 bases and J lost 5, with 8 bases in between. This CDR3 has 13 amino acids. Germline V lookup: CDR1 SGHTA, CDR2 FQGTGA. In DNA form, the CDR3 reads TGTGCCAGCAGCTTGGGACAAAACAATGAGCAGTTCTTC. It yields the protein CASSLGQNNEQFF.

This clonotype was observed at least ten times. The chain employs TRBV5-1 and TRBJ2-7; the D gene is possibly TRBD1 (7 bases). CDR1 and CDR2 (germline): SGHRS, YFSETQ. The CDR3 has 16 residues. V gave up 5 bases and J gave up 6 bases, with 24 bases separating them. The CDR3 spells CASSPPTGTVGGEQYF. The CDR3 region has the DNA TGCGCCAGCAGTCCCCCTACCGGGACAGTGGGGGGCGAGCAGTACTTC.

Concerning this clonotype itself: No conserved phenylalanine or tryptophan is present at the end of the CDR3, so a read error is the likely explanation. The chain has TRBV20-1 and TRBJ2-3, with 7 nucleotides matching TRBD2. Germline loops: CDR1 DFQATT, CDR2 SNEGSKA (reference sequence). The CDR3 consists of 16 residues. The V gene end was trimmed by 0 bases and the J gene end by 5 bases; junction bases not matched to a gene: 11. The CDR3 DNA reads as TGCAGTGCTAGAGATTATGGCGGGAGTGTGGGAGATACGCAGTATTCT. Residues: CSARDYGGSVGDTQYS.

This clonotype was seen ten or more times. CDR3 sequence: CASSPAGLAVGGTQYF. CDR3 DNA: TGTGCCAGCAGTCCCGCGGGACTAGCAGTAGGAGGGACCCAGTACTTC. The chain joins TRBV27 to TRBJ2-5; TRBD2 aligns across 9 bases. V was clipped by 5 bases and J by 7 bases; unmatched bases: 14. Germline V gene lookup returns CDR1 MNHEY and CDR2 SMNVEV (reference sequence). The CDR3 runs to 16 residues.

This clonotype was observed at least ten times. The V gene is TRBV20-1, the J gene TRBJ1-5; 10 bases match TRBD1. Looked up from germline, CDR1 is DFQATT and CDR2 is SNEGSKA (reference sequence). Unmatched junction bases numbered 1, after V lost 4 bases and J lost 4 bases. CDR3 size: 13 residues. The CDR3 nucleotides are TGCAGTGCTATGGGACAGGGGAATCAGCCCCAGCATTTT. Residues: CSAMGQGNQPQHF.

At least ten counts were recorded for this clonotype. The CDR3 region has the DNA TGTGCCAGCAGCTTAATTGGGGAAGGCTCTGGAAACACCATATATTTT. This encodes CASSLIGEGSGNTIYF. The rearrangement uses TRBV7-3 and TRBJ1-3; D unclear. The CDR3 is 16 amino acids. Per the germline V gene, CDR1 is SGHTA and CDR2 is FQGTGA. V lost 1 base and J 0 bases, leaving 10 bases between the germline ends.

This clonotype was observed at least ten times. V usage is TRBV20-1 and J usage is TRBJ2-7; 11 bases map to TRBD2. This CDR3 is 14 amino acids long. V shed 3 bases, J shed 1 base, and the junction held 2 bases outside the gene matches. Germline V gene lookup returns CDR1 DFQATT and CDR2 SNEGSKA (reference sequence). In DNA form, the CDR3 reads TGCAGTGCTAGGACTAGCGGGGCTTCCTACGAGCAGTACTTC. Translation gives CSARTSGASYEQYF.

This clonotype was seen ten or more times. The CDR3 DNA follows: TGTGCCAGCAGCCAAGAGCGGACCCGTCCTAGACTTTATGAGAACGAGCAGTACTTC. It encodes CASSQERTRPRLYENEQYF. The chain joins TRBV3-1 to TRBJ2-7; D gene unclear. The germline V gene encodes CDR1 LGHDT and CDR2 YNNKEL (reference sequence). The V gene lost 0 bases and the J gene lost 5 bases, with 26 bases spanning the gap. This CDR3 comprises 19 residues.

Notes on this clonotype: A read error is possible here, since a much larger clone lies one base away. This chain links TRBV6-1 with TRBJ1-5, with D unresolved. CDR1 and CDR2 from the germline V gene are MNHNS and SASEGT. CDR3 length: 15 amino acids. The CDR3 sequence is CASSYGLGSNQTQHF. The CDR3 DNA is TGTGCCAGCAGTTACGGCTTAGGGTCCAATCAGACCCAGCATTTT.

This clonotype has ten or more counts. The genes are TRBV6-1 and TRBJ2-7; D is unresolved. The germline V and J ends were trimmed by 10 bases and 4 bases, with 17 bases remaining between them. CDR1 MNHNS and CDR2 SASEGT come from the germline V gene. This CDR3 has 13 residues. The CDR3 reads CATGVGLEYEQYF. The CDR3 region has the DNA TGTGCCACCGGAGTTGGGCTAGAATACGAGCAGTACTTC.

This clonotype was counted many times. V gene TRBV20-1 combines with J gene TRBJ2-5; D perhaps matches TRBD1 (6 bases). The CDR3 is made up of 13 amino acids. Trimming stripped 6 bases from V and 1 base from J, with 12 bases between. Germline V lookup: CDR1 DFQATT, CDR2 SNEGSKA (reference sequence). Here the CDR3 reads CSAPRGSQETQYF. The CDR3 DNA sequence: TGCAGTGCCCCAAGGGGGAGCCAAGAGACCCAGTACTTC.

This clonotype was seen ten or more times. The CDR3 DNA follows: TGTGCCAGTAGTATAGATCATTTGAGCAGAGTTTACGAGCAGTACTTC. Its translation is CASSIDHLSRVYEQYF. V and J are TRBV19 and TRBJ2-7; D is uncertain. Germline CDR1 is LNHDA and CDR2 is SQIVND (reference sequence). The CDR3 is 16 amino acids. Trimming shortened V by 0 bases and J by 4 bases, and 16 bases separated the two germline ends.

This clonotype was seen ten or more times. The chain employs TRBV28 and TRBJ2-7, with no clear D. V gave up 3 bases and J gave up 0 bases, with 9 bases separating them. The CDR3 is 14 amino acids. CDR1 is MDHEN, CDR2 SYDVKM, per germline. The CDR3 loop reads CASSFRGSSYEQYF. The CDR3 nucleotides are TGTGCCAGCAGTTTCCGCGGAAGCTCCTACGAGCAGTACTTC.

This clonotype was counted between two and nine times. This chain links TRBV3-1 with TRBJ1-1; TRBD1 might be the D (5 bases). The CDR3 runs 14 residues. Germline values: CDR1 LGHDT, CDR2 YNNKEL (reference sequence). The germline V and J ends were trimmed by 3 bases and 2 bases, with 10 bases remaining between them. The CDR3 coding sequence is TGTGCCAGCAGCCAGGAGGGGAGAAACACTGAAGCTTTCTTT. Translating gives CASSQEGRNTEAFF.

This clonotype was seen ten or more times. The chain links TRBV5-1 to TRBJ1-1; TRBD1 agrees at 7 bases. This CDR3 is 14 amino acids long. With V trimmed by 3 bases and J by 3 bases, 5 bases remained unmatched. CDR1 and CDR2 (germline): SGHRS, YFSETQ. The CDR3 spells CASSWTGTDTEAFF. Written as DNA, the CDR3 is TGCGCCAGCAGCTGGACAGGCACCGACACTGAAGCTTTCTTT.

This clonotype was observed at least ten times. This chain joins TRBV3-1 and TRBJ1-1, with a possible D match to TRBD1 (5 bases). The CDR3 is made up of 15 amino acids. Per the germline V gene, CDR1 is LGHDT and CDR2 is YNNKEL (reference sequence). Between the trimmed V and J ends, which lost 3 bases and 1 base, there was a span of 12 bases. The CDR3 DNA is TGTGCCAGCAGCCATACAGGTGTCTCGAACACTGAAGCTTTCTTT. Its translation is CASSHTGVSNTEAFF.

Ten or more counts support this clonotype. The rearrangement joins TRBV4-1 to TRBJ2-4; 11 bases line up with TRBD2. Germline CDR1 reads MGHRA; CDR2 reads YSYEKL. J gave up 7 bases and V 4 bases, and 15 bases lay outside the gene matches. CDR3 length: 18 residues. CDR3 region: CASSRTGLAERGRNIQYF. CDR3 nucleotides: TGCGCCAGCAGCCGGACGGGACTAGCGGAACGAGGGAGGAACATTCAGTACTTC.